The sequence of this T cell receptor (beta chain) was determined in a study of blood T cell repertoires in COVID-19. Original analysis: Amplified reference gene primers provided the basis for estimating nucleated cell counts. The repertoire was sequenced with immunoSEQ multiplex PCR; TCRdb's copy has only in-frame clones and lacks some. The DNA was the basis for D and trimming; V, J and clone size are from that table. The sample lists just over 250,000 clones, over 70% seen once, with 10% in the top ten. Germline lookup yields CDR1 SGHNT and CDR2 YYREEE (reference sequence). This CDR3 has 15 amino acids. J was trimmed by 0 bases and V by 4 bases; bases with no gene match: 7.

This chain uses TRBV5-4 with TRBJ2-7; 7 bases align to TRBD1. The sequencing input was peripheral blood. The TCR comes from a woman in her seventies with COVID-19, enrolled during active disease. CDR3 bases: TGTGCCAGCAGCGGGTTAGGGACAGCCTCCTACGAGCAGTACTTC. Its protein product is CASSGLGTASYEQYF.